What follows describes a single T cell receptor beta chain. Participants' own reports of clinical history determined their cohort assignment. TCRdb keeps only in-frame clones here, not all; method: immunoSEQ multiplex PCR. The sample lists fewer than 400,000 clones, roughly 90% seen once, with roughly 3.9% in the top ten. This record comes from a study of blood T cell repertoires in COVID-19. About the study: T cells, B-cell-depleted T cells, or PBMCs supplied cDNA or gDNA.

This CDR3 comprises 15 residues. J was trimmed by 4 bases and V by 4 bases; bases with no gene match: 7. The germline CDR1 and CDR2 sequences are LGHDT and YNNKEL (reference sequence). The sample comprised PBMCs or T cells enriched from blood (not recorded which). The TCR sequence derives from a woman aged 25 to 39 who had been exposed to COVID-19. This chain links TRBV3-1 (or the pseudogene TRBV3-2) with TRBJ2-1; 7 positions agree with TRBD2. The CDR3 loop is CASSLSGTTYNEQFF. As DNA, the CDR3 is TGTGCCAGCAGCCTTTCCGGGACTACTTACAATGAGCAGTTCTTC.